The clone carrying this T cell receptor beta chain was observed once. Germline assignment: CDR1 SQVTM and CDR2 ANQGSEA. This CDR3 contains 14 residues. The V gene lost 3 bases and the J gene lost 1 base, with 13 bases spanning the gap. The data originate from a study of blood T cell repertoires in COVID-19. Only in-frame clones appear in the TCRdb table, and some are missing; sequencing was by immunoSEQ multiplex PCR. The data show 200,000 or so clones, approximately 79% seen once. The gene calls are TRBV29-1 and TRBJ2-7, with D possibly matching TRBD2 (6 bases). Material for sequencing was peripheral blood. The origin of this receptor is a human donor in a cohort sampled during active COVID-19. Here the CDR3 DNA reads TGCAGCGTTGAGCCCAGCGGGCTATCCTACGAGCAGTACTTC. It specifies CSVEPSGLSYEQYF.